A selection of T cell receptor beta chains follows, all from one sample in a study of cytomegalovirus exposure and HLA in healthy donors. Profiling relied on immunoSEQ multiplex PCR, and the TCRdb table lists in-frame clones only, not all of them. This table has 120,000 or so clones, 75% to 85% appearing once. Sequencing was performed on PBMCs. The receptors here all came from a woman aged 45-60 years in good health and CMV-seropositive. The CDR3 runs from the conserved cysteine through the conserved F or W. Each record gives: D gene, clone size, V gene, J gene, CDR3 protein, CDR3 DNA. A D gene is named only where the DNA matches it firmly. Clone size is shown for a subset of rows, as once, few, many or a class of expanded clone.

D: TRBD2; size: .; V: TRBV7-3; J: TRBJ2-7; CDR3: CASSSSGSTYEQYF; DNA: TGTGCCAGCAGCTCGAGCGGGAGTACCTACGAGCAGTACTTC
D: TRBD2; size: .; V: TRBV2; J: TRBJ2-7; CDR3: CASILGLADEQYF; DNA: TGTGCCAGCATCCTCGGACTAGCTGACGAGCAGTACTTC
D: .; size: few; V: TRBV7-8; J: TRBJ1-3; CDR3: CASSLLGNTIYF; DNA: TGTGCCAGCAGCTTACTCGGAAACACCATATATTTT
D: .; size: few; V: TRBV18; J: TRBJ1-5; CDR3: CASSGQGERYNQPQHF; DNA: TGTGCCAGCTCCGGTCAGGGTGAACGGTACAATCAGCCCCAGCATTTT
D: TRBD1; size: .; V: TRBV19; J: TRBJ2-2; CDR3: CASSIDQGVYTGELFF; DNA: TGTGCCAGTAGTATAGACCAGGGGGTCTACACCGGGGAGCTGTTTTTT
D: TRBD2; size: .; V: TRBV6-1; J: TRBJ2-1; CDR3: CASSASGLHYNEQFF; DNA: TGTGCCAGCAGTGCCTCGGGACTACACTACAATGAGCAGTTCTTC
D: TRBD1; size: .; V: TRBV19; J: TRBJ1-2; CDR3: CASSILQGQGRGYTF; DNA: TGTGCCAGTAGTATCCTTCAAGGACAGGGGCGCGGCTACACCTTC
D: .; size: .; V: TRBV2; J: TRBJ1-5; CDR3: CASSEYGGRQPQHF; DNA: TGTGCCAGCAGTGAATATGGGGGCAGACAGCCCCAGCATTTT
D: .; size: .; V: TRBV5-8; J: TRBJ1-1; CDR3: CASSLGAGSEAFF; DNA: TGTGCCAGCAGCCTTGGGGCAGGGTCTGAAGCTTTCTTT
D: .; size: once; V: TRBV20-1; J: TRBJ2-5; CDR3: CSASGETQYF; DNA: TGCAGTGCCTCAGGAGAGACCCAGTACTTC
D: TRBD2; size: .; V: TRBV18; J: TRBJ2-2; CDR3: CASSPRASGGNTGELFF; DNA: TGTGCCAGCTCACCACGAGCGAGCGGGGGGAACACCGGGGAGCTGTTTTTT
D: .; size: .; V: TRBV11-3; J: TRBJ1-3; CDR3: CASSLVSVSTIYF; DNA: TGTGCCAGCAGCTTAGTTTCCGTGAGCACCATATATTTT
D: TRBD1; size: few; V: TRBV29-1; J: TRBJ2-7; CDR3: CSGRQGVEQYF; DNA: TGCAGCGGGCGACAGGGGGTCGAGCAGTACTTC
D: TRBD2; size: .; V: TRBV5-5; J: TRBJ2-5; CDR3: CASSYLTSGGVQTQYF; DNA: TGTGCCAGCAGTTACCTGACTAGCGGGGGGGTACAGACCCAGTACTTC
D: .; size: .; V: TRBV7-6; J: TRBJ2-7; CDR3: CASSPLAGFVEQYF; DNA: TGTGCCAGCAGCCCTCTCGCAGGGTTTGTCGAGCAGTACTTC
D: TRBD2; size: .; V: TRBV7-2; J: TRBJ2-5; CDR3: CASSLFGAGGTLAQYF; DNA: TGTGCCAGCAGCTTATTCGGTGCGGGGGGTACGTTGGCCCAGTACTTC
D: .; size: few; V: TRBV5-4; J: TRBJ2-5; CDR3: CASSLVTEETQYF; DNA: TGTGCCAGCAGCTTGGTTACAGAAGAGACCCAGTACTTC
D: .; size: few; V: TRBV6-1; J: TRBJ1-1; CDR3: CASSYVEAFF; DNA: TGTGCCAGCAGCTACGTGGAGGCTTTCTTT
D: TRBD1; size: .; V: TRBV10-3; J: TRBJ2-3; CDR3: CAISDPGQSTDTQYF; DNA: TGTGCCATCAGTGATCCGGGACAGAGCACAGATACGCAGTATTTT
D: TRBD2; size: .; V: TRBV12-5; J: TRBJ2-3; CDR3: CASGLVISGGTDTQYF; DNA: TGTGCTAGTGGTTTGGTCATTAGCGGGGGGACAGATACGCAGTATTTT
D: .; size: .; V: TRBV6-5; J: TRBJ1-2; CDR3: CASRADGHDMNGYTF; DNA: TGTGCCAGCCGTGCCGACGGACATGATATGAACGGCTACACCTTC
D: .; size: once; V: TRBV21-1; J: TRBJ2-7; CDR3: CASSRPRGTPPYEQYF; DNA: TGTGCCAGCAGCAGGCCGCGGGGAACCCCTCCCTACGAGCAGTACTTC
D: .; size: .; V: TRBV30; J: TRBJ1-5; CDR3: CAWSAWGTNSNQPQHF; DNA: TGTGCCTGGAGTGCCTGGGGGACAAATAGCAATCAGCCCCAGCATTTT
D: .; size: .; V: TRBV5-1; J: TRBJ2-7; CDR3: CASSLFQERAAREQYF; DNA: TGCGCCAGCAGCTTGTTCCAGGAGCGGGCAGCACGCGAGCAGTACTTC
D: .; size: .; V: TRBV6-5; J: TRBJ2-5; CDR3: CASSAQGRGETQYF; DNA: TGTGCCAGCAGTGCCCAGGGGCGCGGGGAGACCCAGTACTTC
D: TRBD2; size: .; V: TRBV5-1; J: TRBJ2-1; CDR3: CASSLTAGGLNEQFF; DNA: TGCGCCAGCAGCTTGACAGCGGGGGGGCTCAATGAGCAGTTCTTC
D: .; size: few; V: TRBV27; J: TRBJ2-7; CDR3: CASSLIGDEQYF; DNA: TGTGCCAGCAGTTTAATCGGGGACGAGCAGTACTTC
D: TRBD1; size: .; V: TRBV5-4; J: TRBJ1-2; CDR3: CASSEGQGANYGYTF; DNA: TGTGCCAGCAGCGAGGGACAGGGGGCGAACTATGGCTACACCTTC